This T cell receptor beta chain appears in the sequencing data of a study of OX40 agonist ivuxolimab in advanced cancers. Generated by immunoSEQ multiplex PCR, the TCRdb table keeps only in-frame clones and is missing some. The sample lists tens of thousands of clones; about 93% were seen once. Trimming cost V 9 bases and J 3 bases; bases outside gene matches: 4. Germline CDR1 reads LNHDA; CDR2 reads SQIVND (reference sequence). The CDR3 totals 12 residues. Sample: CD4+ or CD8+ T cells sorted from blood, taken in a trial of the OX40 agonist ivuxolimab. The rearrangement joins TRBV19 to TRBJ1-1, with 7 positions matching TRBD1. This clonotype was obtained from an adult with an advanced solid tumor such as melanoma, head and neck, liver or kidney cancer. The CDR3 sequence is CASAGGYTEAFF. For the CDR3, the DNA is TGTGCCAGCGCAGGGGGATACACTGAAGCTTTCTTT.